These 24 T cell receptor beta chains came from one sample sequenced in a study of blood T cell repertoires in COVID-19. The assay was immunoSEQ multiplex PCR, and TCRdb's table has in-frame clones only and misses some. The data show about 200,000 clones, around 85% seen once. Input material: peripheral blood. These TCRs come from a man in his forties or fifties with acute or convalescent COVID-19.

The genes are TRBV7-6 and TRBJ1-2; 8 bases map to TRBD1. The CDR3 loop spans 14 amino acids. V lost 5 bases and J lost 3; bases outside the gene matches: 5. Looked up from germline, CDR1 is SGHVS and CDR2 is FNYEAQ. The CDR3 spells CASSTGQGDYGYTF. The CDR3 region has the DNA TGTGCCAGCAGCACCGGACAGGGAGACTATGGCTACACCTTC.

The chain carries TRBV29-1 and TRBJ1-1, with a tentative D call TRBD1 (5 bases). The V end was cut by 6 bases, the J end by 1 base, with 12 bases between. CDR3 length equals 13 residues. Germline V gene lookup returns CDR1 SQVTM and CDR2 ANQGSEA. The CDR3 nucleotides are TGCAGCGTCCACAGGACCCGGAACACTGAAGCTTTCTTT. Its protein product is CSVHRTRNTEAFF.

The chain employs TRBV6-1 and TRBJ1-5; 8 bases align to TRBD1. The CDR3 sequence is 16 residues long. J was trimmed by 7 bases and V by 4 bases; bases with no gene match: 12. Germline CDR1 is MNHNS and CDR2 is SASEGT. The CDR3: CASSATPGTGKQPQHF. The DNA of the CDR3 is TGTGCCAGCAGTGCCACCCCCGGGACAGGTAAACAGCCCCAGCATTTT.

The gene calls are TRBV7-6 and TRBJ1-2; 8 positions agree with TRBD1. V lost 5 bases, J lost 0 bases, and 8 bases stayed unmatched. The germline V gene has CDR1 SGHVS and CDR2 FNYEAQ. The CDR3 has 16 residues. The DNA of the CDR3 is TGTGCCAGCAGCCCCTGGACAGGGTCTGCTAACTATGGCTACACCTTC. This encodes CASSPWTGSANYGYTF.

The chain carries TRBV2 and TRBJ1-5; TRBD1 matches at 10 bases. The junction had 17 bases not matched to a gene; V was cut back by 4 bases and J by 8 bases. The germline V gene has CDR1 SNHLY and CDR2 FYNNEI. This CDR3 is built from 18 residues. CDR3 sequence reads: CASSGVEGTGALQEPQHF. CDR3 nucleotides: TGTGCCAGCAGTGGAGTGGAAGGGACAGGGGCGCTGCAGGAGCCCCAGCATTTT.

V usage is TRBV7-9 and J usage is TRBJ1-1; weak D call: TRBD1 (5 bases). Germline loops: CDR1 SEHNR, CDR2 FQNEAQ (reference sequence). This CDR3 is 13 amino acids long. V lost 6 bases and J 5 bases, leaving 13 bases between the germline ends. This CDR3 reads CASRHTKGTEAFF. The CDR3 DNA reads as TGTGCCAGCAGACATACGAAGGGGACTGAAGCTTTCTTT.

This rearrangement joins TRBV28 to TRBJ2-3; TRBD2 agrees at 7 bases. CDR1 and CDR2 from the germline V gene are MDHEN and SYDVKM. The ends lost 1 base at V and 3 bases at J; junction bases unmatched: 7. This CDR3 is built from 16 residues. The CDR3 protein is CASSLLTGGLTDTQYF. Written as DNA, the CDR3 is TGTGCCAGCAGTTTATTAACGGGAGGTCTAACAGATACGCAGTATTTT.

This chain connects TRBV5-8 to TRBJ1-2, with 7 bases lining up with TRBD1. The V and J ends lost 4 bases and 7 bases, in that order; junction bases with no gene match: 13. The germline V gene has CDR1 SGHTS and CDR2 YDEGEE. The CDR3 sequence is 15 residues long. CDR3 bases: TGTGCCAGCAGCCAGGTAGGGGGCGTCGTCCCTGGCTACACCTTC. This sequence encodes CASSQVGGVVPGYTF.

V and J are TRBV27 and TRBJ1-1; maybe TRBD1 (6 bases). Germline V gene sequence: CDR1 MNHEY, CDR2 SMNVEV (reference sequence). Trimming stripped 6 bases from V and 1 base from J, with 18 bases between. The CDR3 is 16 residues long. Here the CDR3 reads CASRNTQRQENTEAFF. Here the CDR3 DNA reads TGTGCCAGCAGAAACACACAACGACAGGAGAACACTGAAGCTTTCTTT.

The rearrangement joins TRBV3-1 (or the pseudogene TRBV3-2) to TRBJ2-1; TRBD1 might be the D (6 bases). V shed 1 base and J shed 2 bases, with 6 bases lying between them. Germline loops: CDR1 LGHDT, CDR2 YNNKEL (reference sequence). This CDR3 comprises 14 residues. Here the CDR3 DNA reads TGTGCCAGCAGCCAAGGACAGGCCTACAATGAGCAGTTCTTC. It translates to CASSQGQAYNEQFF.

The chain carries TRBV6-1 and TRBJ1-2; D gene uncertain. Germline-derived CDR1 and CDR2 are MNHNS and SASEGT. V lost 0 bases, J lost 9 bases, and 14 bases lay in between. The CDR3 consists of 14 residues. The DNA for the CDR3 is TGTGCCAGCAGTGAAGCGCCTCAGGTGCTGAGCTACACCTTC. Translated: CASSEAPQVLSYTF.

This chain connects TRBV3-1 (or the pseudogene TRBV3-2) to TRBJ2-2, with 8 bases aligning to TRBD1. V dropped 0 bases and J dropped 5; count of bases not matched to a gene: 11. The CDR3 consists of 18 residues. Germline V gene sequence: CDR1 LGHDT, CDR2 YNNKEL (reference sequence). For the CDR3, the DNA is TGTGCCAGCAGCCAAGATCGCAGGACAGGGTTGGGAACCGGGGAGCTGTTTTTT. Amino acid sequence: CASSQDRRTGLGTGELFF.

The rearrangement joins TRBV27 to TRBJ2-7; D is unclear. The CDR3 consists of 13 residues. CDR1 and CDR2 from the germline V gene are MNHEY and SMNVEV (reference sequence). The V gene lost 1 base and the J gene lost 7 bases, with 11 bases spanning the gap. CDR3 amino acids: CASSLFLLGEQYF. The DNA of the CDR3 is TGTGCCAGCAGTTTATTCCTCCTCGGTGAGCAGTACTTC.

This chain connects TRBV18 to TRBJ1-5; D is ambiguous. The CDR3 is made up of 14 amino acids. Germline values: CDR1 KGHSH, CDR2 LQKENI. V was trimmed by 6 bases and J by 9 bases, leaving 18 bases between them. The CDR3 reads CASSPVPSEGPQHF. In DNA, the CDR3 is TGTGCCAGCTCGCCCGTTCCCTCAGAGGGGCCCCAGCATTTT.

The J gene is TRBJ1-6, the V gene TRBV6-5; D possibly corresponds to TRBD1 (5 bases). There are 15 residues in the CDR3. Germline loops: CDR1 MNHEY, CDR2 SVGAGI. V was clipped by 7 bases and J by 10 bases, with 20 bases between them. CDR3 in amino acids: CASTYESVTVSPLHF. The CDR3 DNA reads TGTGCCAGCACCTACGAGAGCGTGACAGTCTCACCCCTCCACTTT.

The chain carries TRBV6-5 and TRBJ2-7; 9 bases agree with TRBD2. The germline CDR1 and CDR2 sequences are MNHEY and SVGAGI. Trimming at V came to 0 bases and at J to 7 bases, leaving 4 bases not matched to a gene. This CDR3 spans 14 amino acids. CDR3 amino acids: CASSYSGLAGEQYF. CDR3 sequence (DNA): TGTGCCAGCAGTTACTCGGGACTAGCAGGGGAGCAGTACTTC.

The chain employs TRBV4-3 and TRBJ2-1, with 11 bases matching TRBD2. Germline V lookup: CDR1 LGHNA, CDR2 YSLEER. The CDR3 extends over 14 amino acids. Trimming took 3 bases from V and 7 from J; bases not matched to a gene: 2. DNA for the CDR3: TGCGCCAGCAGCCATGCTAGCGGGAGGAATGAGCAGTTCTTC. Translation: CASSHASGRNEQFF.

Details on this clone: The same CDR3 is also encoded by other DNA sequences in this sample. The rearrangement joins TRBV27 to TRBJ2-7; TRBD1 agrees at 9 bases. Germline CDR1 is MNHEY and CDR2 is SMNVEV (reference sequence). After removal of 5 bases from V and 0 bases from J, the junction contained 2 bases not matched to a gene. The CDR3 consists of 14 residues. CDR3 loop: CASSPDRGSYEQYF. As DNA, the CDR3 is TGTGCCAGCAGTCCGGACAGGGGCTCCTACGAGCAGTACTTC.

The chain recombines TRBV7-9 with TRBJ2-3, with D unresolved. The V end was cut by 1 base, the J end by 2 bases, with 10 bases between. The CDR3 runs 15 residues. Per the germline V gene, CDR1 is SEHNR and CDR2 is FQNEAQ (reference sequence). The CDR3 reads CASSLVSTVTDTQYF. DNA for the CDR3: TGTGCCAGCAGCTTAGTTTCCACGGTCACAGATACGCAGTATTTT.

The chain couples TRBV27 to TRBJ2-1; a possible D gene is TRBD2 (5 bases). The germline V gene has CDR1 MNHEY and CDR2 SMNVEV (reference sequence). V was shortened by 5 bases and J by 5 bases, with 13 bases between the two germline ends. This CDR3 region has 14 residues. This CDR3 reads CASSTGGPDNEQFF. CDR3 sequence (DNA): TGTGCCAGCAGTACCGGCGGGCCAGACAATGAGCAGTTCTTC.

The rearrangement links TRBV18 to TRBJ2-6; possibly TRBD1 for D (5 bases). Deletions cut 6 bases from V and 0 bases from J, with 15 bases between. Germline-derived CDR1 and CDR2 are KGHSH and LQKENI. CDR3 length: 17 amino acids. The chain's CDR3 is CASSPDISSSGANVLTF. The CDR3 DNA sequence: TGTGCCAGCTCGCCGGACATATCTAGCTCTGGGGCCAACGTCCTGACTTTC.

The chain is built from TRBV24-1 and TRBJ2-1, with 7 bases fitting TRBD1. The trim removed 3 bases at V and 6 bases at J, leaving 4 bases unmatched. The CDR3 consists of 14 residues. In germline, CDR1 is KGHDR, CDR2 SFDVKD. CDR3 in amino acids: CATSDTRGPNEQFF. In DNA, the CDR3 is TGTGCCACCAGTGATACTAGGGGGCCCAATGAGCAGTTCTTC.

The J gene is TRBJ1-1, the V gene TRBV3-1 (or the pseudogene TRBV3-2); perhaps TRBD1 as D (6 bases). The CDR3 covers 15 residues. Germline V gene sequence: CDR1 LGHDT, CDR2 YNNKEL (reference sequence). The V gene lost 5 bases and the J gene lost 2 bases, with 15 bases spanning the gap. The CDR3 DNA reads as TGTGCCAGCAGCACCCGACAGGACCCCAACACTGAAGCTTTCTTT. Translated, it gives CASSTRQDPNTEAFF.

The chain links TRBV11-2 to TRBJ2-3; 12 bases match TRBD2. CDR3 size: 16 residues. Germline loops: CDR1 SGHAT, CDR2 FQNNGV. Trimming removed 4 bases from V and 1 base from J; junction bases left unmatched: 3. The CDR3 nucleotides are TGTGCCAGCAGCTCCGGACTAGCGGGACGCACAGATACGCAGTATTTT. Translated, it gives CASSSGLAGRTDTQYF.